This T cell receptor (beta chain) was sequenced for a study of blood T cell repertoires in COVID-19. The CDR3 is 15 amino acids. The V end was cut by 5 bases, the J end by 4 bases, with 15 bases between. The germline V gene has CDR1 MNHNY and CDR2 SVGAGI (reference sequence). Authors' processing steps: Scientists estimated how many nucleated cells there were by amplifying reference gene primers. Sequencing was performed with immunoSEQ multiplex PCR; in TCRdb, only in-frame clones are kept and a portion is missing. Clone size and V and J calls were adopted from that table, with D and trimming inferred from the DNA. The top ten clones hold approximately 18% of a sample with 100,000 to 150,000 clones, 84% of them seen once.

Material for sequencing was peripheral blood. The rearrangement joins TRBV6-6 to TRBJ1-5; D is possibly TRBD1 (6 bases). The TCR was taken from a woman of 80 years or more with acute or convalescent COVID-19. The CDR3 DNA is TGTGCCAGCAGTCCCGGACAGCGCGATAATCAGCCCCAGCATTTT. Its translation is CASSPGQRDNQPQHF.